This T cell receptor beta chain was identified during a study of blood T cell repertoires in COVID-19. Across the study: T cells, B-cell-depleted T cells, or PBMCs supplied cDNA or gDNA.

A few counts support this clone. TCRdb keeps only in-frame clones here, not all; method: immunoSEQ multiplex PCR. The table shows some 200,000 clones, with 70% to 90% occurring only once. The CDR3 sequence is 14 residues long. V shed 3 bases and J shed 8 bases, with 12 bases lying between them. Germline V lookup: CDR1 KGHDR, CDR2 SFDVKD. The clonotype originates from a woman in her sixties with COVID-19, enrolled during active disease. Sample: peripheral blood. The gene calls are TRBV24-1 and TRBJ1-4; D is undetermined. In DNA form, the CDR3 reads TGTGCCACCAGTGATCGTGTATCCGGGGAAAAACTGTTTTTT. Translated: CATSDRVSGEKLFF.